This T cell receptor (beta chain) was identified during a study of CD8 T cells in Susac syndrome. Germline CDR1 MGHDK, CDR2 SYGVNS. The CDR3 sequence is 13 residues long. The ends were cut back, 2 bases at V and 11 bases at J, with 15 bases in the middle. Random hexamers were used to reverse transcribe roughly 0.45 to 1 ug of RNA. TCRdb reprocessed the immunoSEQ multiplex PCR reads via MiXCR and lists one record per CDR3 protein. The repertoire holds approximately 120,000 distinct CDR3 sequences, with approximately 93% as singletons. The TCR sequence derives from a human donor with multiple sclerosis. The chain uses TRBV25-1 and TRBJ1-1, with a tentative D call TRBD1 (6 bases). Sequenced: CD8+ T cells from PBMCs. The CDR3 here is CASSEHTGTEAFF. Written as DNA, the CDR3 is TGTGCCAGCAGTGAACATACAGGGACCGAGGCTTTCTTT.